Listed here are 28 T cell receptor beta chains from one sample, sequenced in a study of control samples from healthy donors and cancer patients. Some clones are missing from TCRdb's copy, which holds only in-frame ones; the method was immunoSEQ multiplex PCR. Of 88,000 or so clones in the sample, 94% were seen once. Sequences were obtained from blood. The receptors originated from a woman in her late teens or twenties in good health.

The V and J genes are TRBV28 and TRBJ2-7, with 9 bases identical to TRBD1. V shed 6 bases and J 6 bases; nucleotides not matched to a gene: 3. CDR1 is MDHEN, CDR2 SYDVKM, per germline. CDR3 size: 12 residues. The CDR3 region is CASRQGAREQYF. As DNA, the CDR3 is TGTGCCAGCAGACAGGGGGCACGCGAGCAGTACTTC.

The chain is built from TRBV15 and TRBJ2-6; D ambiguous. Trimming shortened V by 1 base and J by 0 bases, and 4 bases separated the two germline ends. This CDR3 region has 15 residues. Per germline, CDR1 LNHNV and CDR2 YYDKDF (reference sequence). CDR3 DNA sequence: TGTGCCACCAGCAGAGGTATCTCTGGGGCCAACGTCCTGACTTTC. This gives the protein CATSRGISGANVLTF.

The rearrangement links TRBV9 to TRBJ2-1; TRBD2 aligns across 9 bases. Per the germline V gene, CDR1 is SGDLS and CDR2 is YYNGEE. Losses at the gene ends were 4 bases for V and 7 bases for J; bases not matched to a gene: 12. This CDR3 contains 16 residues. The CDR3 reads CASSPRTSEMGNEQFF. The DNA of the CDR3 is TGTGCCAGCAGCCCCCGGACTAGCGAGATGGGGAATGAGCAGTTCTTC.

The chain combines TRBV28 with TRBJ1-4, with 7 bases identical to TRBD1. V shed 6 bases, J shed 8 bases, and the junction held 12 bases outside the gene matches. Germline values: CDR1 MDHEN, CDR2 SYDVKM. The CDR3 loop spans 15 amino acids. CDR3 nucleotides: TGTGCCAGCAGCAGTTCCGACAGGGTTAGGGAAAAACTGTTTTTT. Amino acid sequence: CASSSSDRVREKLFF.

This chain links TRBV6-1 with TRBJ1-6; 7 bases line up with TRBD1. CDR1 and CDR2 (germline): MNHNS, SASEGT. Losses at the gene ends were 4 bases for V and 0 bases for J; bases not matched to a gene: 3. The CDR3 contains 16 residues. The CDR3 bases are TGTGCCAGCAGTGGACAGGGAACCTCCTATAATTCACCCCTCCACTTT. Amino acid sequence: CASSGQGTSYNSPLHF.

The chain uses TRBV4-2 and TRBJ1-6, with D perhaps matching TRBD1 (6 bases). V was cut by 4 bases and J by 7 bases, with 11 bases left in between. Germline V gives CDR1 LGHNA, CDR2 YNFKEQ. This CDR3 has 14 residues. The DNA of the CDR3 is TGTGCCAGCAGCCCGACAGGCGCAAATTCACCCCTCCACTTT. This gives the protein CASSPTGANSPLHF.

The chain couples TRBV19 to TRBJ2-1, with D possibly matching TRBD2 (6 bases). The CDR3 runs to 14 residues. Trimming took off 5 bases at V and 3 bases at J, with 11 bases between the two ends. Germline CDR1 reads LNHDA; CDR2 reads SQIVND (reference sequence). Here the CDR3 DNA reads TGTGCCAGTAGTCTAGGGACTCTCTACAATGAGCAGTTCTTC. The encoded protein is CASSLGTLYNEQFF.

V and J are TRBV10-3 and TRBJ1-5; D remains ambiguous. The CDR3 is made up of 12 amino acids. CDR1 ENHRY and CDR2 SYGVKD come from the germline V gene. With 4 bases removed from V and 7 bases from J, the gap between germline ends came to 8 bases. The chain's CDR3 is CAISGARQPQHF. Here the CDR3 DNA reads TGTGCCATCAGTGGAGCTAGGCAGCCCCAGCATTTT.

This rearrangement joins TRBV9 to TRBJ2-5; 8 bases match TRBD2. The CDR3 runs to 15 residues. From germline, CDR1 is SGDLS and CDR2 YYNGEE. The V segment lost 0 bases and the J segment 4 bases; nucleotides outside the gene matches: 5. The CDR3 sequence is CASSVEAGGPETQYF. The CDR3 DNA sequence: TGTGCCAGCAGCGTAGAGGCGGGGGGCCCAGAGACCCAGTACTTC.

V is TRBV12-5 and J is TRBJ1-2, with D uncertain. CDR3 length: 12 residues. V dropped 3 bases and J dropped 5 bases, with 7 bases sitting between them. Germline V gene sequence: CDR1 LGHNT, CDR2 FRNRAP. The CDR3 is CASGFLRYGYTF. CDR3 sequence (DNA): TGTGCTAGTGGTTTTCTAAGGTATGGCTACACCTTC.

This chain joins TRBV19 and TRBJ1-2; TRBD1 matches at 7 bases. The CDR3 covers 15 residues. V shed 5 bases, J shed 6 bases, and the junction held 12 bases outside the gene matches. Germline V gene data show CDR1 as LNHDA and CDR2 as SQIVND (reference sequence). This chain's CDR3 is CASSVSQGTVNGYTF. The CDR3, as DNA: TGTGCCAGTAGTGTCTCACAGGGGACGGTGAATGGCTACACCTTC.

This clone was picked up one time. The V and J genes are TRBV6-4 and TRBJ1-1, with 7 bases fitting TRBD1. The germline CDR1 and CDR2 sequences are MRHNA and SNTAGT. This CDR3 region has 14 residues. V was pared by 6 bases and J by 0 bases, with 4 bases of the junction left unmatched. CDR3 region: CASSRGGMNTEAFF. The DNA of the CDR3 is TGTGCCAGCAGCAGGGGGGGGATGAACACTGAAGCTTTCTTT.

V and J are TRBV6-2 or TRBV6-3 and TRBJ1-5, with no clear D. The germline CDR1 and CDR2 sequences are MNHEY and SVGEGT. This CDR3 region has 14 residues. Between the trimmed V and J ends, which lost 2 bases and 0 bases, there was a span of 5 bases. CDR3 nucleotide sequence: TGTGCCAGCAGTTACCCGCCTAGCAATCAGCCCCAGCATTTT. Translated, it gives CASSYPPSNQPQHF.

The J gene is TRBJ2-3, the V gene TRBV13; the match to TRBD2 covers 13 bases. V dropped 4 bases and J dropped 9; count of bases not matched to a gene: 7. CDR1 PRHDT and CDR2 FYEKMQ come from the germline V gene (reference sequence). This CDR3 comprises 15 residues. CDR3 protein: CASSYRTSGSLTQYF. The CDR3 DNA reads as TGTGCCAGCAGCTACCGGACTAGCGGGAGTTTAACGCAGTATTTT.

With respect to this clone: Its ends do not fully match the called genes, so a read error is possible. The rearrangement uses TRBV14 and TRBJ2-7; D is unclear. CDR3 length equals 12 residues. The germline gives CDR1 SGHDN, CDR2 FVKESK. The CDR3 loop reads CASSQEPWGLNF. In DNA form, the CDR3 reads TGTGCCAGCAGCCAAGAGCCCTGGGGTTTGAACTTC.

CDR3 protein: CASSLPGAGNTIYF. CDR3 in DNA: TGTGCCAGCAGCCTCCCGGGGGCTGGAAACACCATATATTTT. The chain uses TRBV11-2 and TRBJ1-3; D may be TRBD1 (5 bases). Per germline, CDR1 SGHAT and CDR2 FQNNGV. Trimming shortened V by 5 bases and J by 2 bases, and 10 bases separated the two germline ends. The CDR3 has 14 amino acids.

The CDR3 DNA follows: TGTGCCAGCAGGAGGGACAGGCGATACAATGAGCAGTTCTTC. Its protein product is CASRRDRRYNEQFF. V is TRBV7-2 and J is TRBJ2-1; 8 bases match TRBD1. V was clipped by 6 bases and J by 4 bases; unmatched bases: 5. In germline, CDR1 is SGHTA, CDR2 FQGNSA. The CDR3 runs 14 residues.

The chain combines TRBV6-2 or TRBV6-3 with TRBJ2-7, with D unclear. CDR1 is MNHEY, CDR2 SVGEGT, per germline. CDR3 length: 12 amino acids. The V end lost 0 bases, the J end lost 3 bases, and 3 bases lay between the germline ends. DNA for the CDR3: TGTGCCAGCAGTTACTCCCACTACGAGCAGTACTTC. Translation gives CASSYSHYEQYF.

The chain employs TRBV7-6 and TRBJ2-2, with 10 bases fitting TRBD1. The CDR3 contains 15 residues. J gave up 5 bases and V 5 bases, and 5 bases lay outside the gene matches. Germline CDR1 and CDR2: SGHVS and FNYEAQ. This CDR3 reads CASSPTGGNTGELFF. The CDR3 DNA follows: TGTGCCAGCAGCCCGACAGGGGGCAATACCGGGGAGCTGTTTTTT.

This chain connects TRBV5-1 to TRBJ1-1; D remains unclear. Trimming stripped 0 bases from V and 3 bases from J, with 9 bases between. Looked up from germline, CDR1 is SGHRS and CDR2 is YFSETQ. The CDR3 has 14 amino acids. The CDR3 loop is CASSLDGSDTEAFF. DNA of the CDR3: TGCGCCAGCAGCTTGGATGGGTCCGACACTGAAGCTTTCTTT. Looking up the rest from reference TRBV5-1 and TRBJ1-1 gives the full variable domain: KAGVTQTPRYLIKTRGQQVTLSCSPISGHRSVSWYQQTPGQGLQFLFEYFSETQRNKGNFPGRFSGRQFSNSRSEMNVSTLELGDSALYLCASSLDGSDTEAFFGQGTRLTVV.

This clone was observed once. The V call is TRBV28, the J call TRBJ2-7; perhaps D is TRBD1 or TRBD2 (6 bases each). Germline V gene data show CDR1 as MDHEN and CDR2 as SYDVKM. CDR3 length: 14 amino acids. V was shortened by 6 bases and J by 2 bases, with 14 bases between the two germline ends. CDR3 residues: CASREPGAAYEQYF. The CDR3 nucleotides are TGTGCCAGCAGAGAACCGGGGGCCGCCTACGAGCAGTACTTC.

The J gene is TRBJ1-1, the V gene TRBV6-5; the match to TRBD1 covers 11 bases. The trim removed 1 base at V and 4 bases at J, leaving 5 bases unmatched. The CDR3 extends over 16 amino acids. Germline V lookup: CDR1 MNHEY, CDR2 SVGAGI. The CDR3 region is CASSYWTGGLITEAFF. The CDR3 DNA is TGTGCCAGCAGTTACTGGACAGGGGGCCTAATCACTGAAGCTTTCTTT.

The chain couples TRBV28 to TRBJ1-2; tentative D call: TRBD1 (6 bases). The CDR3 extends over 15 amino acids. V lost 6 bases, J lost 7 bases, and 21 bases lay in between. Germline-derived CDR1 and CDR2 are MDHEN and SYDVKM. The CDR3 sequence: CASRRGDTGDSGYTF. In DNA form, the CDR3 reads TGTGCCAGCAGGCGAGGGGACACGGGGGACTCTGGCTACACCTTC.

This chain joins TRBV7-9 and TRBJ1-3; D gene unclear. The CDR3 loop spans 16 amino acids. The germline V and J ends were trimmed by 5 bases and 3 bases, with 17 bases remaining between them. Germline V gene sequence: CDR1 SEHNR, CDR2 FQNEAQ (reference sequence). DNA of the CDR3: TGTGCCAGCAGCCCTATTGGTCCCGCCCGTGGAAACACCATATATTTT. It specifies CASSPIGPARGNTIYF.

The table lists this clone with a count of one. V gene TRBV9 combines with J gene TRBJ2-1; TRBD2 agrees at 11 bases. V lost 0 bases and J lost 5; bases outside the gene matches: 7. The CDR3 consists of 17 residues. Germline V gene lookup returns CDR1 SGDLS and CDR2 YYNGEE. For the CDR3, the DNA is TGTGCCAGCAGCGTAGGCTTTAGCGGGGGGGAGGACAATGAGCAGTTCTTC. Amino acid sequence: CASSVGFSGGEDNEQFF.

CDR3 region: CASSQDIWTRGGELFF. DNA of the CDR3: TGTGCCAGCAGCCAAGATATTTGGACCCGCGGCGGGGAGCTGTTTTTT. J is TRBJ2-2 and V is TRBV3-1 (or the pseudogene TRBV3-2); D is unclear. Germline-derived CDR1 and CDR2 are LGHDT and YNNKEL (reference sequence). CDR3 length: 16 residues. Trimming removed 0 bases at V and 7 bases at J, with 15 bases between.

By proportion, this clone is medium-sized. V usage is TRBV27 and J usage is TRBJ1-1; the match to TRBD1 covers 7 bases. The trim removed 5 bases at V and 5 bases at J, leaving 8 bases unmatched. This CDR3 is 14 amino acids long. Germline CDR1 is MNHEY and CDR2 is SMNVEV (reference sequence). In DNA, the CDR3 is TGTGCCAGCAGTCCTCTCGACAGGGTTACTGAAGCTTTCTTT. Protein product: CASSPLDRVTEAFF.

The chain couples TRBV4-2 to TRBJ2-5; D is uncertain. V lost 1 base, J lost 4 bases, and 16 bases lay in between. CDR3 length: 16 amino acids. CDR1 is LGHNA and CDR2 is YNFKEQ in the germline V gene. Here the CDR3 DNA reads TGTGCCAGCAGCCAAGTTGCGGAGCCGGTGAGAGAGACCCAGTACTTC. As protein: CASSQVAEPVRETQYF.